The rows below give T cell receptor beta chains drawn from one sample of a study of Ad26.COV2.S vaccination and SARS-CoV-2 variants. The repertoire was sequenced with immunoSEQ multiplex PCR; TCRdb's copy has only in-frame clones and lacks some. The repertoire holds 380,000 or so clones, about 80% seen once, with about 7.4% in the top ten. Sequencing used peripheral blood, obtained in a trial of Ad26.COV2.S vaccine versus placebo. The receptors originated from a person between 18 and 65 years old who received the Ad26.COV2.S COVID-19 vaccine or a placebo. Both conserved end residues are part of each CDR3. A D gene is named only where the DNA matches it firmly. Clone size, where shown, is once, few, many, or a class for clones that have expanded.

j_call,d_call,v_call,clone_size,cdr3_nt,cdr3_aa
TRBJ1-3,-,TRBV12-5,-,TGTGCTAGTGGTGCCCAAGGTTACGGAAACACCATATATTTT,CASGAQGYGNTIYF
TRBJ1-6,-,TRBV19,-,TGTGCCAGTACACAGAGCTCCTATAATTCACCCCTCCACTTT,CASTQSSYNSPLHF
TRBJ1-1,-,TRBV18,-,TGTGCCAGCTCACAGGACAGAGAAGAAGCTTTCTTT,CASSQDREEAFF
TRBJ2-5,TRBD1,TRBV6-6,-,TGTGCCAGCAGTCGATCCGGGACAGGGCAAGAGACCCAGTACTTC,CASSRSGTGQETQYF
TRBJ2-4,-,TRBV5-5,few,TGTGCCAGCAGCTCCCCGGGCAGCCAAGCCAAAAACATTCAGTACTTC,CASSSPGSQAKNIQYF
TRBJ1-5,-,TRBV30,-,TGTGCCTGGAGTGTGGGGGGCTCTCAGCCCCAGCATTTT,CAWSVGGSQPQHF
TRBJ1-5,-,TRBV6-5,-,TGTGCCAGCAGTTACTTCCCCAGACAGTTCAATCAGCCCCAGCATTTT,CASSYFPRQFNQPQHF
TRBJ2-4,TRBD2,TRBV30,-,TGTGCCTGGAGTGTACTGGGAGGAACGCTAGCGGGGGAGGCCAAAAACATTCAGTACTTC,CAWSVLGGTLAGEAKNIQYF
TRBJ1-1,TRBD1,TRBV9,-,TGTGCCAGCACTAAAAACTACGACAGGGGGGGAGCCGAAGCTTTCTTT,CASTKNYDRGGAEAFF
TRBJ1-3,-,TRBV28,once,TGTGCCAGCAGTCTCCCGGGGGTTAGAAACACCATATATTTT,CASSLPGVRNTIYF
TRBJ1-1,-,TRBV5-4,once,TGTGCCAGCAGCGGGGCGGGGGTTGAAGCTTTCTTT,CASSGAGVEAFF
TRBJ1-6,-,TRBV20-1,-,TGCAGTGCTAGTCTACAGACATCCTCCTATAATTCACCCCTCCACTTT,CSASLQTSSYNSPLHF
TRBJ1-5,-,TRBV9,few,TGTGCCAGCAGCGTAGACCCCAATCAGCCCCAGCATTTT,CASSVDPNQPQHF
TRBJ2-5,-,TRBV7-7,-,TGTGCCAGCAGCCCCCTACCGAACCGGGAGGAGACCCAGTACTTC,CASSPLPNREETQYF
TRBJ2-3,TRBD2,TRBV18,-,TGTGCCAGCTCCGGCGGACTAGCGTGGTCTACGCAGTATTTT,CASSGGLAWSTQYF
TRBJ1-5,TRBD1,TRBV11-2,-,TGTGCCAGCAGCCTGGGGACAGGGGATCAGCCCCAGCATTTT,CASSLGTGDQPQHF
TRBJ2-7,-,TRBV7-9,-,TGTGCCAGCAGCTTAGGCGGCGGGACTTTCCCCTACGAGCAGTACTTC,CASSLGGGTFPYEQYF
TRBJ2-1,-,TRBV11-1,-,TGTGCCAGCAGCCGCCCGCGGCAGCAACAGTTCTTC,CASSRPRQQQFF
TRBJ1-6,-,TRBV11-3,-,TGTGCCAGCCCTTCCATGAATTCACCCCTCCACTTT,CASPSMNSPLHF
TRBJ1-1,-,TRBV4-3,-,TGCGCCAGCAGCCCTGCGGTCAGGGGCACTGAAGCTTTCTTT,CASSPAVRGTEAFF
TRBJ2-5,TRBD1,TRBV5-1,-,TGCGCCAGCAGCTTGTGGACAGGGGACGGCCAAGAGACCCAGTACTTC,CASSLWTGDGQETQYF
TRBJ2-6,-,TRBV4-2,many,TGTGCCAGCAGCCAAGGGAGCGGCTCTGGGGCCAACGTCCTGACTTTC,CASSQGSGSGANVLTF
TRBJ2-7,-,TRBV3-1/TRBV3-2,-,TGTGCCAGCAGCAGGGCCTACGAGCAGTACTTC,CASSRAYEQYF
TRBJ2-1,TRBD2,TRBV5-1,once,TGCGCCAGCAGCACCGGGACTAGCGGCTACAATGAGCAGTTCTTC,CASSTGTSGYNEQFF
TRBJ1-2,-,TRBV7-9,-,TGTGCCAGCAGCTTAAGTCAGGAGCTAGGTGGCTACACCTTC,CASSLSQELGGYTF
TRBJ1-2,TRBD1,TRBV4-3,-,TGCGCCAGCAGCCAGATGGGCAAGGGGGCGGATGGCTACACCTTC,CASSQMGKGADGYTF
TRBJ1-1,-,TRBV10-1,-,TGCGCCAGCAGTCCGACATCTCAGACCACTGAAGCTTTCTTT,CASSPTSQTTEAFF
TRBJ2-1,-,TRBV11-2,-,TGTGCCAGCAGCTTACCGGGGAATGAGCAGTTCTTC,CASSLPGNEQFF
TRBJ1-2,-,TRBV2,-,TGCGCCAGCAGTCCGGGACTGGGAGGCTACACCTTC,CASSPGLGGYTF
TRBJ2-2,TRBD2,TRBV5-1,-,TGCGCCAGCAGCTTGGGGTCCGGGGCGGGAGATCTCACCGGGGAGCTGTTTTTT,CASSLGSGAGDLTGELFF
TRBJ2-1,-,TRBV4-3,-,TGCGCCAGCAGCCATCACATAGCAGACGGTGACCAGACCTACAATGAGCAGTTCTTC,CASSHHIADGDQTYNEQFF
TRBJ2-7,TRBD1,TRBV27,-,TGTGCCAGCAGTCCCGGGACAGCATTCTACGAGCAGTACTTC,CASSPGTAFYEQYF
TRBJ1-4,TRBD1,TRBV6-6,-,TGTGCCAGCAGTCCCGGACAGGGAGGTGAAAAACTGTTTTTT,CASSPGQGGEKLFF
TRBJ1-2,TRBD1,TRBV5-1,-,TGCGCCAGCAGCCCCGAAATACCGGGACAGGGTGGCGGCTACACCTTC,CASSPEIPGQGGGYTF
TRBJ1-4,-,TRBV6-5,-,TGTGCCAGCAGGAATGATGGCTTTCGTGAAAAACTGTTTTTT,CASRNDGFREKLFF
TRBJ1-1,TRBD1,TRBV7-9,few,TGTGCCAGCAGCCGACGGGACAGGGCTGAAGCTTTCTTT,CASSRRDRAEAFF
TRBJ2-3,TRBD2,TRBV5-5,-,TGTGCCAGCAGCCTCCAAGGGACTAGCGGGGGGGCGAATACGCAGTATTTT,CASSLQGTSGGANTQYF
TRBJ1-5,-,TRBV6-1,-,TGTGCCAGCAGTGAGCAGTGGGTTAGCAATCAGCCCCAGCATTTT,CASSEQWVSNQPQHF
TRBJ1-2,TRBD1,TRBV2,few,TGTGCCAGCAGTAGACAGGGCGACTACACCTTC,CASSRQGDYTF
TRBJ2-7,TRBD1,TRBV5-4,once,TGTGCCACCAGACCCGCCGGGACAGGGGGGGTCTACGAGCAGTACTTC,CATRPAGTGGVYEQYF
TRBJ2-5,-,TRBV5-6,-,TGTGCCAGCAGCTTCGCTGGGACTGTCAGGGAGACCCAGTACTTC,CASSFAGTVRETQYF
TRBJ2-7,-,TRBV19,few,TGTGCCAGTAGTATGTGGCAGGGATTCTCGGAGCAGTACTTC,CASSMWQGFSEQYF
TRBJ2-3,-,TRBV24-1,-,TGTGCCACCAGTGATTTGCGTAGTGGGACGCAGTATTTT,CATSDLRSGTQYF
TRBJ2-4,-,TRBV5-1,-,TGCGCCAGCAGCTTGGGGGTCATGGGCATTCAGTACTTC,CASSLGVMGIQYF
TRBJ2-1,-,TRBV28,-,TGTGCCAGCAGTTTAACTCCCCCCTTCAATGAGCAGTTCTTC,CASSLTPPFNEQFF
TRBJ1-5,-,TRBV4-1,-,TGCGCCAGCAGCCAAGTTCCCAATCAGCCCCAGCATTTT,CASSQVPNQPQHF
TRBJ1-2,-,TRBV11-2,-,TGTGCCAGCAGCTTAGGAGTGCGAGCGTTGTCGACCTTC,CASSLGVRALSTF
TRBJ1-2,TRBD1,TRBV7-9,-,TGTGCCAGCAGCCAGCGTAGGACAGGGTCTAACTATGGCTACACCTTC,CASSQRRTGSNYGYTF
TRBJ2-2,-,TRBV19,-,TGTGCCAGTAGATCCGCCTCCCTCGGCGCCGGGGAGCTGTTTTTT,CASRSASLGAGELFF
TRBJ2-1,TRBD2,TRBV27,-,TGTGCCAGCAGATTAGCGGGAACCCCCCATAACAATGAGCAGTTCTTC,CASRLAGTPHNNEQFF
TRBJ1-6,TRBD1,TRBV5-5,-,TGTGCCAGCACCGCTTACAGGGGGCTGAATTCACCCCTCCACTTT,CASTAYRGLNSPLHF
TRBJ1-4,-,TRBV6-1,-,TGTGCCAGCAGTGAGGGGGCATGGGGGGCGAATGAAAAACTGTTTTTT,CASSEGAWGANEKLFF
TRBJ1-3,-,TRBV4-2,once,TGTGCCAGCAGCCAGCAGGGACACTCTGGAAACACCATATATTTT,CASSQQGHSGNTIYF
TRBJ1-2,-,TRBV4-2,-,TGTGCCAGCAGGGGAAAGAAGACCCCCAACTATGGCTACACCTTC,CASRGKKTPNYGYTF
TRBJ2-2,-,TRBV6-2/TRBV6-3,medium-sized,TGTGCCAGCAGTTACCAGGACACCGGGGAGCTGTTTTTT,CASSYQDTGELFF